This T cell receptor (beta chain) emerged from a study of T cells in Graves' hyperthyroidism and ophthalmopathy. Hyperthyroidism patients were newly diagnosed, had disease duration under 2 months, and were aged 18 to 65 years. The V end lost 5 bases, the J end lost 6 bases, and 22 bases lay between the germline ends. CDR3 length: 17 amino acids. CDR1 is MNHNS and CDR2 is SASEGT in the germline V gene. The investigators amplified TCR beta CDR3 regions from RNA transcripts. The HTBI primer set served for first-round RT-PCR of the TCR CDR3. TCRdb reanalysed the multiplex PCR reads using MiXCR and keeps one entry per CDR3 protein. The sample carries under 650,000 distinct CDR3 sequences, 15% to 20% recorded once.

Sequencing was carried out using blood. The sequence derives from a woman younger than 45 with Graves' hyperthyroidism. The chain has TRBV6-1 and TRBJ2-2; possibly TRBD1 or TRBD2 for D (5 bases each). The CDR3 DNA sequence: TGTGCCAGCAGTCTGTCCCGGGACCCGTCTCGTTCCGGGGAGCTGTTTTTT. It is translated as CASSLSRDPSRSGELFF.